The 10 T cell receptor beta chains presented below share a single source sample, sequenced in a study of blood T cell repertoires in COVID-19. Repertoires were generated with immunoSEQ multiplex PCR, while TCRdb's copy carries only in-frame clones and drops some. The sample gives roughly 400,000 clones, approximately 90% of which show up once; over 0.7% is in the top ten. Sequencing was performed on PBMCs or T cells enriched from blood (not recorded which). These receptors originate from a woman aged 40-49 years who had been exposed to COVID-19.

The rearrangement joins TRBV7-8 to TRBJ2-3; possible D gene TRBD1, 5 bases. Germline assignment: CDR1 SGHVS and CDR2 FQNEAQ. Trimming cost V 3 bases and J 2 bases, with 15 bases left between them. The CDR3 covers 16 residues. The CDR3 coding sequence is TGTGCCAGCAGCTTCTCCCTGGGGCGGAACACAGATACGCAGTATTTT. Translating gives CASSFSLGRNTDTQYF.

This sequence joins TRBV20-1 and TRBJ1-5; no firm D call. V was shortened by 3 bases and J by 2 bases, with 14 bases between the two germline ends. Germline V gene lookup returns CDR1 DFQATT and CDR2 SNEGSKA (reference sequence). This CDR3 has 15 residues. DNA for the CDR3: TGCAGTGCTAGTTACGGGTTAGTGGGCAATCAGCCCCAGCATTTT. Its protein is CSASYGLVGNQPQHF.

This clone has a single count. The gene calls are TRBV27 and TRBJ1-1; a weak D match, TRBD1 (5 bases). CDR3 length equals 15 residues. Germline lookup yields CDR1 MNHEY and CDR2 SMNVEV (reference sequence). V was cut by 0 bases and J by 0 bases, with 8 bases left in between. CDR3: CASSLSPDMNTEAFF. CDR3 DNA: TGTGCCAGCAGTTTATCACCGGACATGAACACTGAAGCTTTCTTT.

As concerns this clone: At one of its ends the junction is not consistent with the germline gene, which may arise from a read error. V is TRBV2 and J is TRBJ1-4; 9 bases fit TRBD1. The CDR3 contains 12 residues. The V gene's germline CDR1 is SNHLY and CDR2 FYNNEI. CDR3 sequence reads: CASGTGNVKLFF. The DNA of the CDR3 is TGTGCCAGCGGGACAGGGAATGTAAAACTGTTTTTT.

V is TRBV14 and J is TRBJ1-2; 7 nucleotides align to TRBD1. J lost 4 bases, V lost 0 bases, and 5 bases had no gene match. This CDR3 is 15 amino acids long. Germline CDR1 and CDR2: SGHDN and FVKESK. CDR3 loop: CASSQDSGGFYGYTF. CDR3 in DNA: TGTGCCAGCAGCCAAGATTCAGGGGGATTCTATGGCTACACCTTC.

This clone came up once. The rearrangement joins TRBV19 to TRBJ1-6, with 7 bases that match TRBD1. Trimming at V came to 7 bases and at J to 3 bases, leaving 6 bases not matched to a gene. In germline, CDR1 is LNHDA, CDR2 SQIVND (reference sequence). The CDR3 is made up of 15 amino acids. CDR3 nucleotide sequence: TGTGCCAGTACCCGCCGGGACAGCTATAATTCACCCCTCCACTTT. This sequence encodes CASTRRDSYNSPLHF.

The chain carries TRBV10-2 and TRBJ2-3, with TRBD1 as a possible D gene (8 bases). This CDR3 region has 13 residues. CDR1 is WSHSY and CDR2 is SAAADI in the germline V gene. V was pared by 5 bases and J by 5 bases, with 11 bases between. The CDR3 bases are TGCGCCAGCAGTAACAGGGGGGGAGATACGCAGTATTTT. Its protein is CASSNRGGDTQYF.

The chain joins TRBV3-1 (or the pseudogene TRBV3-2) to TRBJ1-4; possible D gene TRBD1, 5 bases. The germline CDR1 and CDR2 sequences are LGHDT and YNNKEL (reference sequence). The CDR3 runs to 12 residues. The V end was cut by 10 bases, the J end by 4 bases, with 10 bases between. This CDR3 is CATRQHNEKLFF. CDR3 coding DNA: TGTGCCACCCGACAGCATAATGAAAAACTGTTTTTT.

This chain joins TRBV11-3 and TRBJ2-1, with D possibly being TRBD2 (6 bases). Germline CDR1 reads SGHNT; CDR2 reads YENEEA. V was cut by 2 bases and J by 3 bases, with 11 bases left in between. The CDR3 runs to 15 residues. CDR3 residues: CASSLSLASYNEQFF. The CDR3, as DNA: TGTGCCAGCAGCTTATCACTAGCCAGCTACAATGAGCAGTTCTTC.

To note about this clone: Its ends do not fully match the called genes, so a read error is possible. The J gene is TRBJ2-2, the V gene TRBV27; possible D gene TRBD2, 5 bases. The germline CDR1 and CDR2 sequences are MNHEY and SMNVEV (reference sequence). CDR3 length: 14 residues. DNA for the CDR3: TGTGCCAGCAGTCTATCCCCGAGGGCCGGGGAGCTGTTTTTT. It codes for CASSLSPRAGELFF.